A selection of T cell receptor beta chains follows, all from one sample in a study of T cells in Graves' hyperthyroidism and ophthalmopathy. TCRdb processed the multiplex PCR reads anew with MiXCR; each CDR3 protein has one entry. This sample has around 110,000 distinct CDR3 sequences, with about 16% found just once. What was sequenced was blood. The source of these receptors is a woman aged 45-59 years with Graves' hyperthyroidism. CDR3s include the opening cysteine and the closing phenylalanine or tryptophan. A D gene is named only where the DNA matches it firmly. The size entry is marked missing in some rows and otherwise reads once, few, many or a size class.

j_call | clone_size | v_call | d_call | cdr3_nt | cdr3_aa
TRBJ1-1 | many | TRBV5-8 | - | TGTGCCAGCAGCTCGGGGCGGACTGAAGCTTTCTTT | CASSSGRTEAFF
TRBJ2-7 | - | TRBV28 | - | TGTGCCAGCAGTTTGTTCTCAGCCTTAGGGGGCGAGCAGTACTTC | CASSLFSALGGEQYF
TRBJ2-4 | - | TRBV2 | TRBD2 | TGTGCCAGCAGAGAGACTAGCGGGAGACTAGAAAACATTCAGTACTTC | CASRETSGRLENIQYF
TRBJ2-5 | many | TRBV24-1 | TRBD1 | TGTGCCACCAGTTCGGACAGGGTGAAGACCCAGTACTTC | CATSSDRVKTQYF
TRBJ1-5 | many | TRBV2 | - | TGTGCCAGCAGTGGGGTGCCAAGCCTTAGCAATCAGCCCCAGCATTTT | CASSGVPSLSNQPQHF
TRBJ1-2 | many | TRBV3-1 | TRBD1 | TGTGCCAGCAGCCTAAGGACAGGTAGAGAGGTTGGCTACACCTTC | CASSLRTGREVGYTF
TRBJ2-2 | few | TRBV5-6 | - | TGTGCCAGCAGCTTGGGAACGGGAACCGGGGAGCTGTTTTTT | CASSLGTGTGELFF
TRBJ2-3 | few | TRBV20-1 | - | TGCAGTGCCCCGAGTCCCTATAGCACAGATACGCAGTATTTT | CSAPSPYSTDTQYF
TRBJ1-2 | many | TRBV6-6 | - | TGTGCCAGCAGTTACTCGATGGGCAGCCAGGGGGGCTACACCTTC | CASSYSMGSQGGYTF
TRBJ2-3 | many | TRBV7-9 | TRBD2 | TGTGCCAGCAGCTTAGCATTACTAGCGGGACCTTCAGATACGCAGTATTTT | CASSLALLAGPSDTQYF
TRBJ1-1 | many | TRBV28 | - | TGTGCCAGCAGCCCAGCCATCGTGGGGGACACTGAAGCTTTCTTT | CASSPAIVGDTEAFF
TRBJ1-1 | many | TRBV3-1 | - | TGTGCCAGCAGCACGCCAACCGAAGCTTTCTTT | CASSTPTEAFF
TRBJ2-1 | many | TRBV24-1 | TRBD1 | TGTGCCACCAGTGGGCGGACAGGGCCGTACAATGAGCAGTTCTTC | CATSGRTGPYNEQFF
TRBJ2-2 | many | TRBV10-3 | TRBD1 | TGTGCCATCAGTCGACAGGGGGAAGGGGTTGGCGGGGAGCTGTTTTTT | CAISRQGEGVGGELFF
TRBJ1-1 | many | TRBV7-8 | - | TGTGCCAGCAGCTTCTCTACAGGGCCTAACACTGAAGCTTTCTTT | CASSFSTGPNTEAFF
TRBJ1-1 | many | TRBV20-1 | - | TGCAGTGCTCCCCAATACACTGAAGCTTTCTTT | CSAPQYTEAFF